The rows below give T cell receptor beta chains drawn from one sample of a study of T cells in tuberculosis. Clones were read by immunoSEQ multiplex PCR, and TCRdb kept only the in-frame ones, dropping some. The sample has about 58,000 clones; roughly 87% are singletons. The material sequenced was CD1b-GMM tetramer-negative cells sorted from PBMCs. Receptors originate from an adult woman with latent tuberculosis. Each CDR3 is given with its conserved first and last residue. A D gene is named only where the DNA matches it firmly. Not all rows give a size; the values are once, few, many and, for expanded clones, a class.

abundance: .; j_gene: TRBJ2-7; v_gene: TRBV14; d_gene: TRBD1; CDR3nt: TGTGCCAGCAGCCTACAGGGGTCAAGCTACGAGCAGTACTTC; CDR3aa: CASSLQGSSYEQYF
abundance: .; j_gene: TRBJ2-3; v_gene: TRBV15; d_gene: TRBD2; CDR3nt: TGTGCCACCAGCGGGGGACTAGCGGGAGATGCAGATACGCAGTATTTT; CDR3aa: CATSGGLAGDADTQYF
abundance: .; j_gene: TRBJ2-2; v_gene: TRBV9; d_gene: TRBD2; CDR3nt: TGTGCCAGCAGCTCAGGAGCGGGAGGGGCCGGGGAGCTGTTTTTT; CDR3aa: CASSSGAGGAGELFF
abundance: .; j_gene: TRBJ1-1; v_gene: TRBV6-1; d_gene: .; CDR3nt: TGTGCCAGCAGTGATACGGCGGTATGGATTGAAGCTTTCTTT; CDR3aa: CASSDTAVWIEAFF
abundance: .; j_gene: TRBJ1-1; v_gene: TRBV10-3; d_gene: .; CDR3nt: TGTGCCATCGGAGGGGCAGGTGGGGCTGAAGCTTTCTTT; CDR3aa: CAIGGAGGAEAFF
abundance: .; j_gene: TRBJ1-2; v_gene: TRBV25-1; d_gene: TRBD1; CDR3nt: TGTCCGCAGTCTCGTTGGGGACAGCAATCTCCTAACTATGGCTACACCTTC; CDR3aa: CPQSRWGQQSPNYGYTF
abundance: .; j_gene: TRBJ2-1; v_gene: TRBV5-1; d_gene: TRBD2; CDR3nt: TGCGCCAGCAGCTCCGGCGGGGGGGCGAACCCCGGACTAGCGGGGCAGTTCTTC; CDR3aa: CASSSGGGANPGLAGQFF
abundance: .; j_gene: TRBJ2-1; v_gene: TRBV6-5; d_gene: TRBD2; CDR3nt: TGTGCCAGCAGCTACGGGACTAGCGGGAGTTATGAGCAGTTCTTC; CDR3aa: CASSYGTSGSYEQFF
abundance: few; j_gene: TRBJ2-1; v_gene: TRBV5-8; d_gene: .; CDR3nt: TGTGCCAGCAGCTTGGGAGGCAGAAACAATGAGCAGTTCTTC; CDR3aa: CASSLGGRNNEQFF
abundance: .; j_gene: TRBJ2-1; v_gene: TRBV5-1; d_gene: TRBD2; CDR3nt: TGCGCCAGCAGCTTGGTAGCGGGGGGGGAAAATGAGCAGTTCTTC; CDR3aa: CASSLVAGGENEQFF
abundance: .; j_gene: TRBJ1-3; v_gene: TRBV2; d_gene: TRBD1; CDR3nt: TGTGCCAGCACGGGACAGGAAATAGATAGAAACACCATATATTTT; CDR3aa: CASTGQEIDRNTIYF
abundance: .; j_gene: TRBJ2-1; v_gene: TRBV18; d_gene: TRBD2; CDR3nt: TGTGCCAGCTCGCCACCGGGGGAGGGGAATGAGCAGTTCTTC; CDR3aa: CASSPPGEGNEQFF
abundance: .; j_gene: TRBJ1-1; v_gene: TRBV14; d_gene: TRBD1; CDR3nt: TGTGCCAGCAGCCCCTACTTGACAGGGGTGAACACTGAAGCTTTCTTT; CDR3aa: CASSPYLTGVNTEAFF
abundance: once; j_gene: TRBJ1-1; v_gene: TRBV7-2; d_gene: .; CDR3nt: TGTGCCAGCAGCTTTGGAAGGTCAGGTCAAATCCTGGGGAACACTGAAGCTTTCTTT; CDR3aa: CASSFGRSGQILGNTEAFF
abundance: .; j_gene: TRBJ2-7; v_gene: TRBV4-1; d_gene: .; CDR3nt: TGCGCCAGCAGCCAAGATAGGGGCCTCTCCTACGAGCAGTACTTC; CDR3aa: CASSQDRGLSYEQYF
abundance: .; j_gene: TRBJ1-2; v_gene: TRBV7-9; d_gene: TRBD1; CDR3nt: TGTGCCAGCAGCCTACGGAGCGGGACAGGGGTTTCTGGCTACACCTTC; CDR3aa: CASSLRSGTGVSGYTF
abundance: .; j_gene: TRBJ2-3; v_gene: TRBV11-3; d_gene: .; CDR3nt: TGTGCCAGCAGCTTAGGGTTGGGGCCAAAAAGCACAGATACGCAGTATTTT; CDR3aa: CASSLGLGPKSTDTQYF
abundance: .; j_gene: TRBJ1-2; v_gene: TRBV6-6; d_gene: TRBD1; CDR3nt: TGTGCCAGCAGTCGACAGGGGGCGACCTATGGCTACACCTTC; CDR3aa: CASSRQGATYGYTF
abundance: .; j_gene: TRBJ2-2; v_gene: TRBV28; d_gene: TRBD1; CDR3nt: TGTGCCAGCAGGGCCGGACAGGGGGTTGGCGGGGAGCTGTTTTTT; CDR3aa: CASRAGQGVGGELFF
abundance: .; j_gene: TRBJ1-5; v_gene: TRBV7-8; d_gene: TRBD1; CDR3nt: TGTGCCAGCAGCTTAGGGACAGGTGATAGCAATCAGCCCCAGCATTTT; CDR3aa: CASSLGTGDSNQPQHF
abundance: .; j_gene: TRBJ1-1; v_gene: TRBV4-3; d_gene: TRBD1; CDR3nt: TGCGCCAGCCGACAGGGCTGGAACACTGAAGCTTTCTTT; CDR3aa: CASRQGWNTEAFF
abundance: .; j_gene: TRBJ1-2; v_gene: TRBV25-1; d_gene: .; CDR3nt: TGTGCCAGCAGAGCAACGGGTGGCTACACCTTC; CDR3aa: CASRATGGYTF